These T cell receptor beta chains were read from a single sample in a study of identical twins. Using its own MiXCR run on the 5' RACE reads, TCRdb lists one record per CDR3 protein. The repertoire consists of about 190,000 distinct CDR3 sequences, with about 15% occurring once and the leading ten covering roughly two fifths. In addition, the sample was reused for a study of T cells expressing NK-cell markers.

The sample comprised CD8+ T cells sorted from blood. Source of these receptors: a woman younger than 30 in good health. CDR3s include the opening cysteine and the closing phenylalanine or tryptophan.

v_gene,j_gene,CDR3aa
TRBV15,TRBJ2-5,CATSLRDPGRGTQYF
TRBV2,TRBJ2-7,CASSLPGRGEQYF
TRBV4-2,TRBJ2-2,CASSPGSTWELFF
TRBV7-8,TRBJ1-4,CASSQALREKLFF
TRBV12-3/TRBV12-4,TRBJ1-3,CASSPAGSSGNTIYF
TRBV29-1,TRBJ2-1,CSVVGLAGEQFF
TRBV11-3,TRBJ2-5,CASSTWDNHQETQYF
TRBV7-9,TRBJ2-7,CASSLFDQEGEQYF
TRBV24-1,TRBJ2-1,CATSDLYAGNNEQFF
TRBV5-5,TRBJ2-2,CASSFWTPPPGELFF
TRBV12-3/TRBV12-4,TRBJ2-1,CASTPGTSGDNEQFF
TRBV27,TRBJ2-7,CASRRTTSGRLEQYF
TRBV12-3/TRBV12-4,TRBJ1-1,CASSLGAAANTEAFF
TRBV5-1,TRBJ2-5,CASSLIGRSQETQYF
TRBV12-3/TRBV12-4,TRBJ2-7,CASSVGKREYEQYF
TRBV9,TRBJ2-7,CASSVDTDEQYF
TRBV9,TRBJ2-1,CASSHGTSGGSYNEQFF
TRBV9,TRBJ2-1,CASSVEVGVSYNEQFF
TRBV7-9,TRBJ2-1,CASSLTYLDEQFF
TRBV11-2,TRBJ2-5,CASSYTEEETQYF
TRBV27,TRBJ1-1,CASRTGRLNTEAFF
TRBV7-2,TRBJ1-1,CASSNPGQGNTEAFF
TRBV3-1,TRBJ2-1,CASTSGTSGRKGYNEQFF
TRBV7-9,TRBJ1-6,CASSLPPRLENSPLHF